This TCR beta chain originates from a study of cytomegalovirus exposure and HLA in healthy donors. As to this clone: Its matching antigen is unknown.

Overall study findings and caveats: With further analysis later on, most CMV-associated TCR beta chains appeared HLA-restricted. According to reports, the classifier identified cytomegalovirus status with high specificity and sensitivity. Accurate HLA-A and HLA-B prediction from TCR beta sequences was reported for most subjects.

Both 60 Vbeta primers and 13 Jbeta primers went into the PCR. Repertoires were generated with immunoSEQ multiplex PCR, while TCRdb's copy carries only in-frame clones and drops some. The sample includes under 95,000 clones, over 60% of them seen just once. There are 19 residues in the CDR3. Germline-derived CDR1 and CDR2 are SGDLS and YYNGEE. V lost 4 bases to trimming and J lost 2 bases; unmatched junction nucleotides: 6. The sample comprised PBMCs. V gene TRBV9 combines with J gene TRBJ2-6; 16 positions match TRBD2. The TCR was taken from a man aged 25-45 years in good health and CMV-seropositive. CDR3 sequence: CASSPGLAGGPPGANVLTF. CDR3 in DNA: TGTGCCAGCAGCCCGGGACTAGCGGGAGGGCCTCCTGGGGCCAACGTCCTGACTTTC.